This T cell receptor (beta chain) comes out of a study of T cell responses to AZD1222 COVID-19 vaccine. Sequenced by immunoSEQ multiplex PCR; TCRdb stores in-frame clones only, minus some. The sample has about 130,000 clones; roughly nine tenths are singletons. CDR3 size: 13 residues. V lost 6 bases to trimming and J lost 4 bases; unmatched junction nucleotides: 6. The germline V gene encodes CDR1 SQVTM and CDR2 ANQGSEA. General observations from the study: White British ancestry dominated among donors, who included more females, and clonal diversity was possibly underestimated. Only six individuals given AZD1222 were seropositive at baseline. Among spike-specific TCRs, nearly half reportedly target unmutated variant regions. None of the repertoires were sampled until the peak T cell response had passed.

Remarks on this clone: Its specificity is not known.

The clonotype originates from an adult in good health. The input for sequencing was peripheral blood, taken on day 0 of AZD1222 vaccination. The rearrangement joins TRBV29-1 to TRBJ2-7, with 10 bases matching TRBD2. The CDR3 DNA follows: TGCAGCGTCACGACTAGCGGGCGTTACGAGCAGTACTTC. Amino acids: CSVTTSGRYEQYF.